The 20 T cell receptor beta chains given below trace back to one sample, sequenced in a study of T cells in Graves' hyperthyroidism and ophthalmopathy. Amplified regions were TCR beta CDR3 sequences from RNA transcripts. TCR CDR3 regions were first amplified by RT-PCR with HTBI primers. A single record per CDR3 protein comes from TCRdb applying MiXCR to the multiplex PCR reads. The sample consists of around 520,000 distinct CDR3 sequences, 14% of them appearing once. The sequenced sample was blood. The receptor set was obtained from a woman between 35 and 50 years old with Graves' hyperthyroidism.

The chain carries TRBV4-2 and TRBJ1-1; D not certain. This CDR3 is built from 13 residues. The V gene's germline CDR1 is LGHNA and CDR2 YNFKEQ. The V end lost 1 base, the J end lost 5 bases, and 8 bases lay between the germline ends. CDR3 in DNA: TGTGCCAGCAGCCAAGGACTGAGGACTGAAGCTTTCTTT. Its translation is CASSQGLRTEAFF.

The chain couples TRBV6-1 to TRBJ2-1, with D maybe TRBD2 (6 bases). Per germline, CDR1 MNHNS and CDR2 SASEGT. The CDR3 has 16 amino acids. V was clipped by 4 bases and J by 8 bases, with 21 bases between them. In DNA form, the CDR3 reads TGTGCCAGCAGTGCTGGGGGGTATTCCAATACGTATGAGCAGTTCTTC. This translates into CASSAGGYSNTYEQFF.

At least ten counts were recorded for this clonotype. CDR3 amino acids: CASSTLAGGPDEQYF. CDR3 coding DNA: TGTGCCAGCAGTACCCTAGCGGGAGGGCCGGACGAGCAGTACTTC. V and J are TRBV28 and TRBJ2-7; 12 bases are shared with TRBD2. V was pared by 5 bases and J by 5 bases, with 7 bases of the junction left unmatched. This CDR3 region has 15 residues. Germline values: CDR1 MDHEN, CDR2 SYDVKM.

This clonotype came up many times. The chain's CDR3 is CASSLNSGVNTGELFF. CDR3 sequence (DNA): TGTGCCAGCAGCTTAAATAGCGGGGTGAACACCGGGGAGCTGTTTTTT. V usage is TRBV7-3 and J usage is TRBJ2-2; 8 nucleotides agree with TRBD2. V was pared by 1 base and J by 1 base, with 2 bases of the junction left unmatched. The CDR3 is made up of 16 amino acids. The germline CDR1 and CDR2 sequences are SGHTA and FQGTGA.

The gene calls are TRBV18 and TRBJ2-5; TRBD1 aligns across 9 bases. The CDR3 totals 16 residues. Germline V gives CDR1 KGHSH, CDR2 LQKENI. J lost 5 bases, V lost 7 bases, and 14 bases had no gene match. The chain's CDR3 is CASLPILQGARETQYF. CDR3 sequence (DNA): TGTGCCAGCTTACCCATATTACAGGGGGCGCGGGAGACCCAGTACTTC.

Comment on this clonotype: One end of the junction does not line up with germline, which may come from a read error. The chain couples TRBV6-1 to TRBJ1-6, with D possibly matching TRBD1 (5 bases). The germline V gene encodes CDR1 MNHNS and CDR2 SASEGT. This CDR3 spans 13 amino acids. Written as DNA, the CDR3 is TGTGCCAGCAGGGAAGGGGTCAATTCACCCCTCCACTTT. This encodes CASREGVNSPLHF.

The V gene is TRBV28, the J gene TRBJ2-1; 13 nucleotides line up with TRBD2. Germline V CDR1 and CDR2: MDHEN, SYDVKM. The trim removed 11 bases at V and 4 bases at J, leaving 11 bases unmatched. The CDR3 has 16 residues. CDR3 region: CAARPGLAGEYNEQFF. The CDR3, as DNA: TGTGCCGCCCGCCCCGGACTAGCGGGAGAGTACAATGAGCAGTTCTTC.

This clonotype has at least ten counts. The chain combines TRBV20-1 with TRBJ2-7; 10 bases are a match to TRBD1. Germline CDR1 DFQATT, CDR2 SNEGSKA (reference sequence). There are 13 residues in the CDR3. With 6 bases clipped from V and 4 bases from J, the junction kept 6 bases outside the gene matches. In DNA, the CDR3 is TGCAGTGCGGCCGGGACAGGGGTGTACGAGCAGTACTTC. Translated: CSAAGTGVYEQYF.

This clonotype was seen only a few times. The V gene is TRBV29-1, the J gene TRBJ2-5; 9 positions agree with TRBD2. The V segment lost 4 bases and the J segment 3 bases; nucleotides outside the gene matches: 0. This CDR3 has 12 amino acids. Germline V gene lookup returns CDR1 SQVTM and CDR2 ANQGSEA. CDR3 DNA: TGCAGCGTTGGACTAGCGGAAGAGACCCAGTACTTC. Its translation: CSVGLAEETQYF.

This clonotype was detected a few times. This chain connects TRBV20-1 to TRBJ2-2; maybe TRBD1 (6 bases). Germline CDR1 is DFQATT and CDR2 is SNEGSKA (reference sequence). The V end was cut by 5 bases, the J end by 0 bases, with 13 bases between. The CDR3 runs 15 residues. DNA of the CDR3: TGCAGTGCTCACGACAGGCTATCGAACACCGGGGAGCTGTTTTTT. It encodes CSAHDRLSNTGELFF.

This clonotype was detected ten times or more. The chain uses TRBV2 and TRBJ1-2; 8 nucleotides line up with TRBD1. With 5 bases clipped from V and 4 bases from J, the junction kept 12 bases outside the gene matches. CDR1 is SNHLY and CDR2 is FYNNEI in the germline V gene. CDR3 length: 16 residues. CDR3 DNA: TGTGCCAGCAGTCCTCTCCCCGGGACAGGCGTCTATGGCTACACCTTC. Its protein product is CASSPLPGTGVYGYTF. Looking up the rest from reference TRBV2 and TRBJ1-2 gives the full variable domain: EPEVTQTPSHQVTQMGQEVILRCVPISNHLYFYWYRQILGQKVEFLVSFYNNEISEKSEIFDDQFSVERPDGSNFTLKIRSTKLEDSAMYFCASSPLPGTGVYGYTFGSGTRLTVV.

The V call is TRBV4-2, the J call TRBJ1-2; 9 nucleotides align to TRBD1. Trimming took 1 base from V and 6 from J; bases not matched to a gene: 6. Germline V gene lookup returns CDR1 LGHNA and CDR2 YNFKEQ. There are 15 residues in the CDR3. The CDR3 sequence: CASSQGQGVMNGYTF. The CDR3 region has the DNA TGTGCCAGCAGCCAAGGACAGGGGGTGATGAATGGCTACACCTTC.

This clonotype was picked up a small number of times. The chain is built from TRBV5-1 and TRBJ2-4; D might be TRBD1 or TRBD2, each matching 5 bases. Trimming took 0 bases from V and 1 from J, leaving 5 bases between them. The CDR3 runs 14 residues. Germline CDR1 SGHRS, CDR2 YFSETQ. The CDR3 DNA reads TGCGCCAGCAGCTTGGGGGGGGCCAAAAACATTCAGTACTTC. Its protein is CASSLGGAKNIQYF.

This clonotype has ten or more counts. This chain connects TRBV11-1 to TRBJ1-5, with a tentative D call TRBD1 (6 bases). CDR1 is SGHAT and CDR2 is FQDESV in the germline V gene (reference sequence). This CDR3 is built from 15 residues. Trimming took off 4 bases at V and 2 bases at J, with 12 bases between the two ends. DNA for the CDR3: TGTGCCAGCAGCTCCGGGGGCCCCGGCAATCAGCCCCAGCATTTT. This codes for CASSSGGPGNQPQHF.

This clonotype was observed many times. CDR3 in DNA: TGTGCCTGGAGTCCACTTGGGGATACGCAGTATTTT. Protein sequence: CAWSPLGDTQYF. The V gene is TRBV30, the J gene TRBJ2-3; D call uncertain. Germline V gene data show CDR1 as GTSNPN and CDR2 as SVGIG (reference sequence). V lost 2 bases and J lost 6, with 9 bases in between. The CDR3 extends over 12 amino acids.

This clonotype was seen a few times. The V call is TRBV5-1, the J call TRBJ1-2; 10 bases line up with TRBD1. CDR3 size: 16 residues. The V and J ends lost 4 bases and 6 bases, in that order; junction bases with no gene match: 12. Germline CDR1 reads SGHRS; CDR2 reads YFSETQ. The CDR3 nucleotides are TGCGCCAGCAGCCCAACCCCGGGACAGGGGAACCATGGCTACACCTTC. Encoded protein: CASSPTPGQGNHGYTF. Full variable domain (missing parts from reference TRBV5-1 and TRBJ1-2): KAGVTQTPRYLIKTRGQQVTLSCSPISGHRSVSWYQQTPGQGLQFLFEYFSETQRNKGNFPGRFSGRQFSNSRSEMNVSTLELGDSALYLCASSPTPGQGNHGYTFGSGTRLTVV.

J is TRBJ1-1 and V is TRBV20-1; D unresolved. Germline CDR1 DFQATT, CDR2 SNEGSKA (reference sequence). The germline V and J ends were trimmed by 6 bases and 7 bases, with 9 bases remaining between them. CDR3 length: 10 residues. Written as DNA, the CDR3 is TGCAGTGCCGGCCTGGTTGAAGCTTTCTTT. This translates into CSAGLVEAFF.

The chain has TRBV2 and TRBJ1-1; no definite D call. Trimming removed 0 bases at V and 4 bases at J, with 12 bases between. This CDR3 has 15 amino acids. CDR1 SNHLY and CDR2 FYNNEI come from the germline V gene. CDR3 nucleotides: TGTGCCAGCAGTGAAGCGCTTCCAGAGGGCACTGAAGCTTTCTTT. This encodes CASSEALPEGTEAFF.

CDR3: CASSLSGRITYEQFF. CDR3 sequence (DNA): TGTGCCAGCAGTTTAAGCGGGAGGATAACTTATGAGCAGTTCTTC. The genes are TRBV12-3 or TRBV12-4 and TRBJ2-1; 9 bases match TRBD2. The V and J ends lost 2 bases and 8 bases, in that order; junction bases with no gene match: 7. This CDR3 spans 15 amino acids.

Many counts were recorded for this clonotype. The gene calls are TRBV28 and TRBJ1-3; 10 bases match TRBD1. J gave up 3 bases and V 8 bases, and 10 bases lay outside the gene matches. Looked up from germline, CDR1 is MDHEN and CDR2 is SYDVKM. There are 16 residues in the CDR3. For the CDR3, the DNA is TGTGCCAGCGGGTCGGGACAGGGGTTGGTTGGAAACACCATATATTTT. Protein product: CASGSGQGLVGNTIYF.